The entry that follows covers one T cell receptor beta chain sequence. Its antigen remains unknown. The sample is drawn from a study of post-analysis software for immune sequencing data. Across the study: Some patients lacked subtype; others had relapsing-remitting, secondary progressive or progressive-relapsing disease. Findings and caveats of the study: Five TRBV segments were significantly more frequent in patients than in controls. TRBV5-6, TRBV5-1 and TRBV20-1 were among these segments.

Each TCR beta cDNA library carried unique molecular identifiers. TCRdb analysed the PCR reads with MiXCR anew, one entry per CDR3 protein. The table lists roughly 870,000 distinct CDR3 sequences, 53% of them singletons. CDR1 and CDR2 (germline): MNHEY, SVGAGI. CDR3 length: 15 amino acids. V lost 1 base to trimming and J lost 7 bases, with 14 bases between them. What was sequenced was blood. J is TRBJ2-1 and V is TRBV6-5, with D perhaps TRBD2 (6 bases). The origin of this receptor is a girl aged 10 to 17 with multiple sclerosis. The CDR3 sequence: CASSYLRREANEQFF. CDR3 nucleotide sequence: TGTGCCAGCAGTTACTTGAGGCGGGAAGCTAATGAGCAGTTCTTC.